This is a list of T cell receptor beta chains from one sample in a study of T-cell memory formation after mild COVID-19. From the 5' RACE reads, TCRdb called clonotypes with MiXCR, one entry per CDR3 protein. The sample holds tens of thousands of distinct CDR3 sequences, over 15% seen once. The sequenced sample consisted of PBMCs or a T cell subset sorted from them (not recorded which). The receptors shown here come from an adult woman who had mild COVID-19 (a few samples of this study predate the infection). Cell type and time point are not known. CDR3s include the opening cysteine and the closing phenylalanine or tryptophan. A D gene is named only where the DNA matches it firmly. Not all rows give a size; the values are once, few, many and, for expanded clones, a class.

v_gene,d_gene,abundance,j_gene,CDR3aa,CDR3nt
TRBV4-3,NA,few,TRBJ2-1,CASSQDLVSPEQFF,TGCGCCAGCAGCCAAGATCTGGTGAGCCCAGAGCAGTTCTTC
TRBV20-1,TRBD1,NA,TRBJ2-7,CSASGQVISYEQYF,TGCAGTGCTAGCGGACAGGTCATCTCCTACGAGCAGTACTTC
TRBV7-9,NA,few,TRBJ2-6,CASSLAPSPGANVLTF,TGTGCCAGCAGCTTAGCGCCCTCTCCTGGGGCCAACGTCCTGACTTTC
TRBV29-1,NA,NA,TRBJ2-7,CSVEWGDNEQYF,TGCAGCGTTGAGTGGGGGGATAACGAGCAGTACTTC
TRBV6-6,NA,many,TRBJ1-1,CASSYGAEAFF,TGTGCCAGCAGTTACGGAGCTGAAGCTTTCTTT
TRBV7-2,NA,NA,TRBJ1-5,CASSLISGFYSNQPQHF,TGTGCCAGCAGCCTCATATCCGGCTTTTATAGCAATCAGCCCCAGCATTTT
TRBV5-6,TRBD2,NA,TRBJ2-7,CASSIGTSGGSYEQYF,TGTGCCAGCAGCATCGGGACTAGCGGGGGGTCCTACGAGCAGTACTTC
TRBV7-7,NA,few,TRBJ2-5,CASSLDSAQTQYF,TGTGCTAGCAGCCTAGACAGTGCCCAGACCCAGTACTTC
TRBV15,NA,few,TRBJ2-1,CATSRDGLANYHESFF,TGTGCCACCAGCAGAGATGGGCTAGCGAACTACCATGAGTCGTTCTTC
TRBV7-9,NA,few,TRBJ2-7,CASSLPGRPTYEQYF,TGTGCCAGCAGCCTACCGGGACGGCCTACCTACGAGCAGTACTTC
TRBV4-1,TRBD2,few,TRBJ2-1,CASSQASGTYWGDEQFF,TGCGCCAGCAGCCAAGCTAGCGGGACCTACTGGGGGGATGAGCAGTTCTTC
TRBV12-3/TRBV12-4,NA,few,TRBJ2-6,CASSAAQEFSGANVLTF,TGTGCCAGCAGCGCCGCTCAAGAATTCTCCGGGGCCAACGTCCTGACTTTC
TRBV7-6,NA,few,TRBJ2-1,CASSLAVHEQFF,TGTGCCAGCAGCTTAGCGGTCCATGAGCAGTTCTTC
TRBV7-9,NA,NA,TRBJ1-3,CASSPSAGSSGNTIYF,TGTGCCAGCAGCCCATCCGCGGGGAGCTCTGGAAACACCATATATTTT
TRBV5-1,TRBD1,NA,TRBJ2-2,CASSLPDRGLYTGELFF,TGCGCCAGCAGCTTGCCCGACAGGGGGCTTTACACCGGGGAGCTGTTTTTT
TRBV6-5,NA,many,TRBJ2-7,CASSPGSSYEQYF,TGTGCCAGCAGTCCAGGGTCTTCGTACGAGCAGTACTTC
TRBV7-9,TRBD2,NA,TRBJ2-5,CASSLGVSGTETQYF,TGTGCCAGCAGCTTAGGGGTTAGCGGGACAGAGACCCAGTACTTC
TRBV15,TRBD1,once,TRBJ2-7,CATSRDRGYEQYF,TGTGCCACCAGCAGGGACAGGGGCTACGAGCAGTACTTC
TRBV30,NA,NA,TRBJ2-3,CAWSVKSLPADTQYF,TGTGCCTGGAGTGTAAAGTCTCTCCCCGCAGATACGCAGTATTTT
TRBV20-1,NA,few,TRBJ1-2,CSATSEGSTGGYTF,TGCAGTGCTACGTCAGAGGGCTCGACGGGGGGCTACACCTTC
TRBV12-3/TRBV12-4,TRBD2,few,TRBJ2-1,CASSLEGLAGGGNEQFF,TGTGCCAGCAGTTTAGAAGGACTAGCGGGAGGGGGTAATGAGCAGTTCTTC
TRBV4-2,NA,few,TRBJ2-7,CASRMEDGREPYEQYF,TGTGCCAGCAGGATGGAAGACGGACGGGAGCCCTACGAGCAGTACTTC
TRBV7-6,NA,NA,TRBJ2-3,CASSLGTLTFTDTQYF,TGTGCCAGCAGCTTAGGGACACTGACGTTCACAGATACGCAGTATTTT
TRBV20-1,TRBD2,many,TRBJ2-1,CSAIGLADYNEQFF,TGCAGTGCTATCGGGCTAGCGGACTACAATGAGCAGTTCTTC
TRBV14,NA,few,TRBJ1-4,CASSQTGYGEKLFF,TGTGCCAGCAGCCAAACAGGGTACGGTGAAAAACTGTTTTTT
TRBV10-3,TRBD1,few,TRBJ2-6,CAIKGDSLLSGANVLTF,TGTGCCATCAAGGGGGACAGCCTCCTCTCTGGGGCCAACGTCCTGACTTTC
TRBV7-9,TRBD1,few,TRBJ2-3,CASSLLTGGAGTDTQYF,TGTGCCAGCAGCTTACTGACAGGGGGCGCTGGCACAGATACGCAGTATTTT
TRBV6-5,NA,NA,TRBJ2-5,CASSYSIRETQYF,TGTGCCAGCAGTTACTCGATACGGGAGACCCAGTACTTC